These 23 T cell receptor beta chains were all obtained from the same sample, sequenced in a study of CD8+ T cells in alopecia areata. The treatment denotes: oral pan-JAK inhibitor, 5-10 mg twice daily. RNA extraction was followed by reverse transcription into cDNA, which acted as the sequencing template. The table came from immunoSEQ multiplex PCR; TCRdb's copy has only in-frame clones and leaves some out. The repertoire consists of some 100,000 clones, with about 40% occurring once and the leading ten covering less than 20%. This material consisted of CD8+ T cells sorted from blood, taken at week 24, from a patient treated with tofacitinib. Receptors originate from a human donor with alopecia areata.

The CDR3: CASSRRQGSTDTQYF. The CDR3 region has the DNA TGTGCCAGCAGCCGTAGACAGGGGAGCACAGATACGCAGTATTTT. V is TRBV7-3 and J is TRBJ2-3; 8 nucleotides agree with TRBD1. CDR3 size: 15 residues. The V and J ends lost 5 bases and 0 bases, in that order; junction bases with no gene match: 4. Germline lookup yields CDR1 SGHTA and CDR2 FQGTGA. Supplemented by reference TRBV7-3 and TRBJ2-3, the full variable domain reads GAGVSQTPSNKVTEKGKYVELRCDPISGHTALYWYRQSLGQGPEFLIYFQGTGAADDSGLPNDRFFAVRPEGSVSTLKIQRTERGDSAVYLCASSRRQGSTDTQYFGPGTRLTVL.

This clone was seen a few times. The rearrangement uses TRBV5-1 and TRBJ2-1; 10 nucleotides align to TRBD1. There are 15 residues in the CDR3. With 4 bases clipped from V and 8 bases from J, the junction kept 9 bases outside the gene matches. Germline CDR1 SGHRS, CDR2 YFSETQ. CDR3 DNA: TGCGCCAGCAGCGCCCGGGACAGGGGTATCGATGAGCAGTTCTTC. Amino acids: CASSARDRGIDEQFF.

V and J are TRBV7-9 and TRBJ2-5, with 12 bases lining up with TRBD2. This CDR3 is 18 amino acids long. Per germline, CDR1 SEHNR and CDR2 FQNEAQ (reference sequence). V dropped 5 bases and J dropped 5; count of bases not matched to a gene: 15. CDR3 nucleotide sequence: TGTGCCAGCAGCCCGGGACTAGCGGGCGCACAAGTAGGCGAGACCCAGTACTTC. Amino acids: CASSPGLAGAQVGETQYF.

The CDR3 DNA reads as TGTGCCAGCTCCTATTACGATGAGCAGTTCTTC. Translation gives CASSYYDEQFF. This sequence joins TRBV6-1 and TRBJ2-1; D is unresolved. The CDR3 has 11 residues. Germline CDR1 MNHNS, CDR2 SASEGT. The V gene lost 8 bases and the J gene lost 8 bases, with 10 bases spanning the gap.

The chain joins TRBV2 to TRBJ2-7; TRBD2 aligns across 8 bases. Germline values: CDR1 SNHLY, CDR2 FYNNEI. This CDR3 comprises 14 residues. V dropped 7 bases and J dropped 4; count of bases not matched to a gene: 9. The CDR3 DNA follows: TGTGCCAGCACCCCAAGGACTAGCAGTTACGAGCAGTACTTC. Protein: CASTPRTSSYEQYF.

This clone was seen a handful of times. The gene calls are TRBV5-1 and TRBJ2-1, with a possible D match to TRBD2 (5 bases). The V gene's germline CDR1 is SGHRS and CDR2 YFSETQ. Deletions cut 0 bases from V and 9 bases from J, with 13 bases between. The CDR3 consists of 14 residues. CDR3 sequence: CASSLELDRPEQFF. DNA for the CDR3: TGCGCCAGCAGCTTGGAACTAGACCGGCCTGAGCAGTTCTTC. Drawing the rest from reference TRBV5-1 and TRBJ2-1, the complete variable domain is KAGVTQTPRYLIKTRGQQVTLSCSPISGHRSVSWYQQTPGQGLQFLFEYFSETQRNKGNFPGRFSGRQFSNSRSEMNVSTLELGDSALYLCASSLELDRPEQFFGPGTRLTVL.

This clone was seen only a few times. The genes are TRBV29-1 and TRBJ1-2; 7 bases agree with TRBD1. The CDR3 extends over 13 amino acids. Per the germline V gene, CDR1 is SQVTM and CDR2 is ANQGSEA. With V trimmed by 7 bases and J by 2 bases, 7 bases remained unmatched. The CDR3 loop is CSAVGTANYGYTF. CDR3 DNA sequence: TGCAGCGCGGTAGGGACAGCAAACTATGGCTACACCTTC.

The chain employs TRBV12-5 and TRBJ2-1; the D is unclear. With 3 bases removed from V and 9 bases from J, the gap between germline ends came to 6 bases. CDR1 LGHNT and CDR2 FRNRAP come from the germline V gene. The CDR3 sequence is 11 residues long. The CDR3 loop is CASGFGFEQFF. CDR3 sequence (DNA): TGTGCTAGTGGTTTCGGGTTTGAGCAGTTCTTC.

In its sample, this clone was seen a few times. The genes are TRBV27 and TRBJ2-5; D may be TRBD2 (6 bases). Between the trimmed V and J ends, which lost 5 bases and 1 base, there was a span of 11 bases. This CDR3 comprises 14 residues. Germline V CDR1 and CDR2: MNHEY, SMNVEV (reference sequence). CDR3 in amino acids: CASSPQGLQETQYF. The DNA of the CDR3 is TGTGCCAGCAGTCCTCAGGGACTCCAAGAGACCCAGTACTTC.

The chain links TRBV7-9 to TRBJ2-4; possible D gene TRBD2, 5 bases. Looked up from germline, CDR1 is SEHNR and CDR2 is FQNEAQ (reference sequence). CDR3 length equals 16 residues. With 2 bases removed from V and 2 bases from J, the gap between germline ends came to 13 bases. This CDR3 reads CASSLNSGETKNIQYF. The CDR3 coding sequence is TGTGCCAGCAGCTTAAACTCCGGGGAGACCAAAAACATTCAGTACTTC.

This clone has a single count. The chain uses TRBV30 and TRBJ1-5, with a tentative D call TRBD1 (6 bases). The CDR3 length is 13 residues. V shed 4 bases and J shed 3 bases, with 10 bases lying between them. From germline, CDR1 is GTSNPN and CDR2 SVGIG (reference sequence). CDR3 residues: CAWTGAPNQPQHF. The CDR3 nucleotides read TGTGCCTGGACAGGGGCTCCCAATCAGCCCCAGCATTTT.

This CDR3 reads CASSVAAGGNTEAFF. CDR3 DNA: TGTGCCAGCAGCGTAGCGGCAGGTGGGAACACTGAAGCTTTCTTT. This chain uses TRBV9 with TRBJ1-1; D ambiguous. CDR3 length equals 15 residues. V was cut by 0 bases and J by 1 base, with 10 bases left in between. Germline-derived CDR1 and CDR2 are SGDLS and YYNGEE.

This clone turned up a few times. The CDR3 loop is CAWSVFPSTDSGANVLTF. Here the CDR3 DNA reads TGTGCCTGGAGTGTATTCCCTTCCACCGACTCTGGGGCCAACGTCCTGACTTTC. The chain links TRBV30 to TRBJ2-6; D remains ambiguous. The CDR3 loop spans 18 amino acids. Trimming left V 0 bases short and J 0 bases short, with 15 bases between. Germline-derived CDR1 and CDR2 are GTSNPN and SVGIG (reference sequence).

The sample holds a few counts of this clone. V gene TRBV27 combines with J gene TRBJ1-5; the match to TRBD1 covers 9 bases. V dropped 1 base and J dropped 4; count of bases not matched to a gene: 5. The CDR3 covers 16 residues. The germline V gene has CDR1 MNHEY and CDR2 SMNVEV (reference sequence). CDR3 sequence (DNA): TGTGCCAGCAGTTTATTGGGACAGGGAGGGAATCAGCCCCAGCATTTT. Its protein is CASSLLGQGGNQPQHF.

The chain combines TRBV9 with TRBJ1-5, with D unresolved. Germline values: CDR1 SGDLS, CDR2 YYNGEE. Deletions cut 0 bases from V and 6 bases from J, with 13 bases between. This CDR3 has 15 residues. The CDR3 loop reads CASSVEDGLGQPQHF. CDR3 coding DNA: TGTGCCAGCAGCGTAGAGGACGGGTTGGGTCAGCCCCAGCATTTT.

The chain uses TRBV28 and TRBJ2-5; 8 nucleotides align to TRBD2. The CDR3 has 14 residues. V was clipped by 4 bases and J by 2 bases; unmatched bases: 3. Germline V CDR1 and CDR2: MDHEN, SYDVKM. CDR3 region: CASSYPSGQETQYF. CDR3 coding DNA: TGTGCCAGCAGTTATCCTAGCGGGCAAGAGACCCAGTACTTC.

This clone was recorded a few times. This chain uses TRBV7-9 with TRBJ1-5; D might be TRBD1 (5 bases). The germline V gene has CDR1 SEHNR and CDR2 FQNEAQ (reference sequence). Trimming removed 8 bases at V and 2 bases at J, with 13 bases between. This CDR3 has 14 residues. CDR3 DNA: TGTGCCAGCCAGGGAACCAATGGCAATCAGCCCCAGCATTTT. It yields the protein CASQGTNGNQPQHF.

The chain joins TRBV11-2 to TRBJ1-4; D gene ambiguous. With 1 base removed from V and 0 bases from J, the gap between germline ends came to 6 bases. Germline V gene sequence: CDR1 SGHAT, CDR2 FQNNGV. This CDR3 spans 15 amino acids. DNA for the CDR3: TGTGCCAGCAGCTTAGTATCAGCAACTAATGAAAAACTGTTTTTT. It yields the protein CASSLVSATNEKLFF.

This clone was seen once. The V and J genes are TRBV5-4 and TRBJ1-4; D is perhaps TRBD1 (5 bases). With 0 bases removed from V and 8 bases from J, the gap between germline ends came to 17 bases. The CDR3 extends over 16 amino acids. The germline V gene encodes CDR1 SGHNT and CDR2 YYREEE (reference sequence). CDR3 loop: CASSLDRVGPGEKLFF. CDR3 nucleotide sequence: TGTGCCAGCAGCTTGGACCGGGTCGGGCCAGGGGAAAAACTGTTTTTT.

This clone was recorded a few times. This sequence joins TRBV29-1 and TRBJ2-2; 7 positions match TRBD1. Germline V lookup: CDR1 SQVTM, CDR2 ANQGSEA. CDR3 length equals 13 residues. V lost 7 bases, J lost 5 bases, and 7 bases stayed unmatched. The CDR3 nucleotides read TGCAGCGCCCGGGACAGAGCAACCGGGGAGCTGTTTTTT. Translation gives CSARDRATGELFF.

In its sample, this clone was seen a few times. V and J are TRBV29-1 and TRBJ1-1, with 8 bases fitting TRBD1. Germline trimming cut 6 bases from V and 4 bases from J; bases unmatched to any gene: 4. The CDR3 loop spans 12 amino acids. Germline CDR1 is SQVTM and CDR2 is ANQGSEA. The CDR3 nucleotides read TGCAGCGTCGGCGACAGGGGCACTGAAGCTTTCTTT. It translates to CSVGDRGTEAFF.

This clone occurred a few times. The chain couples TRBV27 to TRBJ2-4, with D unresolved. This CDR3 is built from 11 residues. Germline V gene lookup returns CDR1 MNHEY and CDR2 SMNVEV (reference sequence). V lost 7 bases, J lost 6 bases, and 7 bases lay in between. CDR3 residues: CASMVGNIQYF. CDR3 sequence (DNA): TGTGCCAGCATGGTCGGAAACATTCAGTACTTC.

The chain combines TRBV27 with TRBJ1-4, with a possible D match to TRBD1 (6 bases). Trimming left V 5 bases short and J 8 bases short, with 21 bases between. The CDR3 loop spans 16 amino acids. Germline V gives CDR1 MNHEY, CDR2 SMNVEV (reference sequence). The CDR3 reads CASSPRLGGPREKLFF. In DNA, the CDR3 is TGTGCCAGCAGTCCTCGCCTAGGGGGGCCGAGGGAAAAACTGTTTTTT. The whole variable domain, remainder taken from reference TRBV27 and TRBJ1-4, is EAQVTQNPRYLITVTGKKLTVTCSQNMNHEYMSWYRQDPGLGLRQIYYSMNVEVTDKGDVPEGYKVSRKEKRNFPLILESPSPNQTSLYFCASSPRLGGPREKLFFGSGTQLSVL.